What follows are 23 T cell receptor beta chains derived from one specimen sequenced in a study of cytomegalovirus exposure and HLA in healthy donors. Both 60 Vbeta primers and 13 Jbeta primers went into the PCR. Clones were sequenced by immunoSEQ multiplex PCR, and TCRdb holds only the in-frame ones, with some missing. The sample contains 200,000 to 250,000 clones, 82% of which appear only once. Input material: PBMCs. The receptor set was obtained from a woman between 35 and 50 years old in good health and CMV-seropositive.

The table lists this clone with a few counts. The chain carries TRBV7-9 and TRBJ2-5, with 11 bases identical to TRBD1. The DNA end is more similar to TRBJ2-7, so the J call may be wrong. The CDR3 loop spans 16 amino acids. Germline loops: CDR1 SEHNR, CDR2 FQNEAQ (reference sequence). In nucleotides, the CDR3 is TGTGCCAGCAGCTCTACCCCCGGGACAGGGGGCTACGAGCAGTACTTC. It specifies CASSSTPGTGGYEQYF.

This clone has just a few counts. V and J are TRBV5-4 and TRBJ2-3, with D possibly TRBD1 on 6 matching bases. Germline assignment: CDR1 SGHNT and CDR2 YYREEE (reference sequence). The CDR3 runs 13 residues. The V and J ends lost 5 bases and 6 bases respectively, with 13 bases between them. The CDR3 nucleotides read TGTGCCAGCAGACAGGGTGTCCTTGATACGCAGTATTTT. Its translation: CASRQGVLDTQYF.

This clone was counted between two and nine times. The chain carries TRBV7-6 and TRBJ2-1; TRBD1 matches at 8 bases. CDR1 is SGHVS, CDR2 FNYEAQ, per germline. The junction had 10 bases not matched to a gene; V was cut back by 1 base and J by 8 bases. The CDR3 length is 16 residues. The CDR3 here is CASSLGAGGMLDEQFF. The CDR3 DNA sequence: TGTGCCAGCAGCTTAGGGGCAGGGGGCATGTTGGATGAGCAGTTCTTC.

The gene calls are TRBV5-1 and TRBJ2-7, with a possible D match to TRBD1 (6 bases). Trimming pared 1 base from V and 5 bases from J, leaving 13 bases between. Germline loops: CDR1 SGHRS, CDR2 YFSETQ. The CDR3 length is 14 residues. The DNA for the CDR3 is TGCGCCAGCAGCTTGACAGGGCCCCTAAACGAGCAGTACTTC. Residues: CASSLTGPLNEQYF.

This clone has only a few counts. The chain carries TRBV5-1 and TRBJ2-3, with D perhaps matching TRBD1 (6 bases). Germline V gives CDR1 SGHRS, CDR2 YFSETQ. Trimming took 5 bases from V and 3 from J, leaving 10 bases between them. CDR3 length equals 13 residues. The CDR3 loop is CASRTGRTDTQYF. In DNA, the CDR3 is TGCGCCAGCAGGACAGGAAGGACAGATACGCAGTATTTT. Together with reference TRBV5-1 and TRBJ2-3, the CDR3 gives the full variable domain: KAGVTQTPRYLIKTRGQQVTLSCSPISGHRSVSWYQQTPGQGLQFLFEYFSETQRNKGNFPGRFSGRQFSNSRSEMNVSTLELGDSALYLCASRTGRTDTQYFGPGTRLTVL.

The chain recombines TRBV7-8 with TRBJ1-2; 7 nucleotides line up with TRBD1. The CDR3 has 15 residues. CDR1 and CDR2 (germline): SGHVS, FQNEAQ. V dropped 5 bases and J dropped 4; count of bases not matched to a gene: 10. In DNA form, the CDR3 reads TGTGCCAGCAGCCCGAACAGGGGACCTGGCTATGGCTACACCTTC. It encodes CASSPNRGPGYGYTF. Full variable domain (outside the CDR3, taken from reference TRBV7-8 and TRBJ1-2): GAGVSQSPRYKVAKRGQDVALRCDPISGHVSLFWYQQALGQGPEFLTYFQNEAQLDKSGLPSDRFFAERPEGSVSTLKIQRTQQEDSAVYLCASSPNRGPGYGYTFGSGTRLTVV.

The rearrangement joins TRBV7-3 to TRBJ2-1; 13 nucleotides agree with TRBD2. The J segment lost 9 bases and the V segment lost 5 bases, leaving 7 bases of the junction unmatched. In germline, CDR1 is SGHTA, CDR2 FQGTGA. The CDR3 runs 15 residues. The CDR3 sequence: CASSMGLAGTGEQFF. CDR3 sequence (DNA): TGTGCCAGCAGCATGGGACTAGCGGGGACCGGTGAGCAGTTCTTC. Complete variable domain (other parts from reference TRBV7-3 and TRBJ2-1): GAGVSQTPSNKVTEKGKYVELRCDPISGHTALYWYRQSLGQGPEFLIYFQGTGAADDSGLPNDRFFAVRPEGSVSTLKIQRTERGDSAVYLCASSMGLAGTGEQFFGPGTRLTVL.

The V gene is TRBV7-3, the J gene TRBJ1-1; D is unresolved. The germline V gene encodes CDR1 SGHTA and CDR2 FQGTGA. The CDR3 length is 14 residues. Trimming pared 5 bases from V and 3 bases from J, leaving 13 bases between. The CDR3 DNA reads TGTGCCAGCAGCCCCGCGGGCGGGGACACTGAAGCTTTCTTT. Amino acids: CASSPAGGDTEAFF.

The genes are TRBV7-6 and TRBJ2-2, with TRBD1 identical over 11 bases. The CDR3 extends over 15 amino acids. Germline-derived CDR1 and CDR2 are SGHVS and FNYEAQ. Losses at the gene ends were 5 bases for V and 4 bases for J; bases not matched to a gene: 3. DNA for the CDR3: TGTGCCAGCAGCCTGGGACAGGGGGGCACCGGGGAGCTGTTTTTT. This encodes CASSLGQGGTGELFF.

The chain has TRBV18 and TRBJ1-3; D gene ambiguous. V was shortened by 2 bases and J by 0 bases, with 5 bases between the two germline ends. This CDR3 comprises 14 residues. From germline, CDR1 is KGHSH and CDR2 LQKENI. CDR3 DNA: TGTGCCAGCTCACCAGCCTACTCTGGAAACACCATATATTTT. It specifies CASSPAYSGNTIYF.

This chain links TRBV4-3 with TRBJ2-5; 8 bases align to TRBD2. This CDR3 region has 16 residues. After removal of 0 bases from V and 7 bases from J, the junction contained 10 bases not matched to a gene. Germline V lookup: CDR1 LGHNA, CDR2 YSLEER. CDR3 residues: CASSQEAGLGAGTQYF. In DNA form, the CDR3 reads TGCGCCAGCAGCCAAGAGGCGGGACTAGGCGCGGGGACCCAGTACTTC.

The chain uses TRBV5-6 and TRBJ2-7, with D maybe TRBD2 (6 bases). With 2 bases removed from V and 0 bases from J, the gap between germline ends came to 15 bases. The length of the CDR3 is 16 residues. Per the germline V gene, CDR1 is SGHDT and CDR2 is YYEEEE. The CDR3 here is CASSFGGRQSSYEQYF. The CDR3, as DNA: TGTGCCAGCAGCTTTGGAGGGCGGCAGAGCTCCTACGAGCAGTACTTC.

The rearrangement uses TRBV6-6 and TRBJ1-2; a weak D match, TRBD1 (6 bases). Between the trimmed V and J ends, which lost 2 bases and 9 bases, there was a span of 16 bases. Looked up from germline, CDR1 is MNHNY and CDR2 is SVGAGI (reference sequence). The CDR3 runs 14 residues. Here the CDR3 reads CASSYPGGARSYTF. CDR3 DNA sequence: TGTGCCAGCAGTTACCCGGGGGGGGCCCGGAGCTACACCTTC.

Comment on this clone: At one end, the junction sequence differs from germline, possibly due to a read error. CDR3 sequence reads: CATSPSETQYF. The CDR3 DNA sequence: TGTGCCACCAGTCCATCAGAGACCCAGTACTTC. The chain uses TRBV25-1 and TRBJ2-5; D gene uncertain. The germline V gene has CDR1 MGHDK and CDR2 SYGVNS. This CDR3 contains 11 residues.

The table lists this clone with a count of one. The V gene is TRBV7-3, the J gene TRBJ1-2; the D is unclear. The V gene lost 4 bases and the J gene lost 4 bases, with 10 bases spanning the gap. The V gene's germline CDR1 is SGHTA and CDR2 FQGTGA. The CDR3 has 13 residues. The CDR3 DNA reads as TGTGCCAGCAGCTCCGACGGAGCCTATGGCTACACCTTC. Residues: CASSSDGAYGYTF.

The V and J genes are TRBV19 and TRBJ1-1; no definite D call. Germline loops: CDR1 LNHDA, CDR2 SQIVND (reference sequence). Trimming stripped 1 base from V and 6 bases from J, with 9 bases between. This CDR3 has 13 residues. The CDR3 nucleotides read TGTGCCAGTAGTATAGCCGTAGAGTCTGAAGCTTTCTTT. Its translation is CASSIAVESEAFF.

This chain joins TRBV5-4 and TRBJ1-2, with D tentatively TRBD1 (5 bases). This CDR3 has 15 residues. Germline CDR1 is SGHNT and CDR2 is YYREEE (reference sequence). Trimming cost V 3 bases and J 4 bases, with 16 bases left between them. The CDR3 spells CASSSGGERSYGYTF. DNA for the CDR3: TGTGCCAGCAGCTCCGGGGGGGAAAGGAGCTATGGCTACACCTTC.

The chain employs TRBV28 and TRBJ1-5; no clear D gene. CDR3 length: 14 amino acids. V gave up 7 bases and J gave up 9 bases, with 19 bases separating them. Germline values: CDR1 MDHEN, CDR2 SYDVKM. For the CDR3, the DNA is TGTGCCAGCATCCTCAGCGATGTTTTAGGGCCCCAGCATTTT. It is translated as CASILSDVLGPQHF.

J is TRBJ2-3 and V is TRBV4-3; TRBD2 might be the D (5 bases). The CDR3 consists of 15 residues. V lost 4 bases and J 0 bases, leaving 11 bases between the germline ends. Per the germline V gene, CDR1 is LGHNA and CDR2 is YSLEER. CDR3 in DNA: TGCGCCAGCAGCCTTGACTACTTGAGCACAGATACGCAGTATTTT. This codes for CASSLDYLSTDTQYF.

The gene calls are TRBV27 and TRBJ2-3; maybe TRBD2 (6 bases). The germline V and J ends were trimmed by 6 bases and 3 bases, with 13 bases remaining between them. From germline, CDR1 is MNHEY and CDR2 SMNVEV (reference sequence). CDR3 size: 14 residues. The DNA of the CDR3 is TGTGCCAGCAGGGGGGGTGTTTCGACAGATACGCAGTATTTT. This encodes CASRGGVSTDTQYF.

The chain joins TRBV6-4 to TRBJ2-1; TRBD1 might be the D (5 bases). CDR3 length: 14 amino acids. Looked up from germline, CDR1 is MRHNA and CDR2 is SNTAGT. Trimming shortened V by 0 bases and J by 12 bases, and 15 bases separated the two germline ends. The CDR3 nucleotides read TGTGCCAGCAGTGACTCGAATCGTCCAGGGCCGCAGTTCTTC. Translated: CASSDSNRPGPQFF.

The genes are TRBV19 and TRBJ2-2; no reliable D call. CDR1 and CDR2 (germline): LNHDA, SQIVND (reference sequence). V lost 9 bases and J lost 5, with 16 bases in between. The length of the CDR3 is 14 residues. In DNA form, the CDR3 reads TGTGCCAGCCCATACAAAGTGAGGACCGGGGAGCTGTTTTTT. Translation: CASPYKVRTGELFF.

V is TRBV7-3 and J is TRBJ2-1; D not certain. Trimming cost V 1 base and J 9 bases, with 10 bases left between them. Germline V gene lookup returns CDR1 SGHTA and CDR2 FQGTGA. The CDR3 is 13 residues long. This chain's CDR3 is CASSLIVVGEQFF. Here the CDR3 DNA reads TGTGCCAGCAGCTTAATCGTAGTTGGTGAGCAGTTCTTC. The complete variable domain, with remaining parts taken from reference TRBV7-3 and TRBJ2-1, reads GAGVSQTPSNKVTEKGKYVELRCDPISGHTALYWYRQSLGQGPEFLIYFQGTGAADDSGLPNDRFFAVRPEGSVSTLKIQRTERGDSAVYLCASSLIVVGEQFFGPGTRLTVL.